What follows are 25 T cell receptor beta chains derived from one specimen sequenced in a study of shared clonotypes between healthy human individuals. Assay: immunoSEQ multiplex PCR; the TCRdb copy retains only in-frame clones and omits some. This table holds millions of clones, just under 95% found once. CD45RO-negative, CCR7-selected cells formed the naive CD8 fraction, which excluded terminally differentiated effector memory CD45RA+ cells. Material: naive CD8+ T cells sorted from blood. The origin of the receptors is a man aged 18 to 29 in good health.

This chain links TRBV9 with TRBJ2-2; 7 bases line up with TRBD2. The trim removed 3 bases at V and 3 bases at J, leaving 2 bases unmatched. Germline lookup yields CDR1 SGDLS and CDR2 YYNGEE. CDR3 length: 14 amino acids. The CDR3 DNA reads TGTGCCAGCAGCGCTAGCGGATACACCGGGGAGCTGTTTTTT. Its protein product is CASSASGYTGELFF.

V is TRBV7-2 and J is TRBJ2-7, with D possibly being TRBD2 (6 bases). Germline lookup yields CDR1 SGHTA and CDR2 FQGNSA. CDR3 length: 14 residues. V lost 5 bases and J lost 2, with 13 bases in between. For the CDR3, the DNA is TGTGCCAGCAGCCCCGGGTCGGGGGCCTACGAGCAGTACTTC. This translates into CASSPGSGAYEQYF.

V is TRBV9 and J is TRBJ2-3; D is unresolved. The CDR3 is made up of 17 amino acids. The V gene lost 0 bases and the J gene lost 2 bases, with 16 bases spanning the gap. The germline gives CDR1 SGDLS, CDR2 YYNGEE. The CDR3, as DNA: TGTGCCAGCAGCGTAGAGTCAATTTTGGCCGCCACAGATACGCAGTATTTT. Protein product: CASSVESILAATDTQYF.

This chain uses TRBV9 with TRBJ1-2; no definite D call. Deletions cut 0 bases from V and 1 base from J, with 10 bases between. Per germline, CDR1 SGDLS and CDR2 YYNGEE. The CDR3 has 15 residues. The DNA of the CDR3 is TGTGCCAGCAGCGTAGGTAGCGGGTATAACTATGGCTACACCTTC. Amino acids: CASSVGSGYNYGYTF.

The chain carries TRBV13 and TRBJ2-1; D is unresolved. This CDR3 is built from 18 residues. Looked up from germline, CDR1 is PRHDT and CDR2 is FYEKMQ (reference sequence). Trimming took 5 bases from V and 4 from J, leaving 24 bases between them. The CDR3 region is CASSHLAPGLPIYNEQFF. Here the CDR3 DNA reads TGTGCCAGCAGCCATTTGGCCCCGGGCCTTCCGATATACAATGAGCAGTTCTTC.

The chain is built from TRBV7-9 and TRBJ2-7; 8 bases map to TRBD1. The CDR3 loop spans 13 amino acids. Trimming removed 3 bases from V and 7 bases from J; junction bases left unmatched: 5. Looked up from germline, CDR1 is SEHNR and CDR2 is FQNEAQ (reference sequence). CDR3 residues: CASSFDRGEEQYF. The CDR3 DNA sequence: TGTGCCAGCAGCTTCGACAGGGGAGAAGAGCAGTACTTC.

The chain combines TRBV11-2 with TRBJ1-1, with 8 bases fitting TRBD1. Trimming cost V 5 bases and J 0 bases; bases outside gene matches: 11. CDR1 and CDR2 from the germline V gene are SGHAT and FQNNGV. CDR3 length equals 17 residues. The CDR3 here is CASSPLKGQGMNTEAFF. As DNA, the CDR3 is TGTGCCAGCAGCCCCCTCAAAGGACAGGGTATGAACACTGAAGCTTTCTTT.

The gene calls are TRBV9 and TRBJ2-2; D is possibly TRBD1 (6 bases). There are 17 residues in the CDR3. Trimming took 1 base from V and 2 from J, leaving 15 bases between them. Germline V gene lookup returns CDR1 SGDLS and CDR2 YYNGEE. This CDR3 reads CASSVPKGEVNTGELFF. The CDR3 DNA reads as TGTGCCAGCAGCGTACCTAAGGGGGAAGTCAACACCGGGGAGCTGTTTTTT. The full variable domain, its missing parts supplied by reference TRBV9 and TRBJ2-2, is DSGVTQTPKHLITATGQRVTLRCSPRSGDLSVYWYQQSLDQGLQFLIQYYNGEERAKGNILERFSAQQFPDLHSELNLSSLELGDSALYFCASSVPKGEVNTGELFFGEGSRLTVL.

In this sample, this clone turned up once. The rearrangement uses TRBV6-4 and TRBJ2-1, with D possibly called TRBD1 or TRBD2 (5 bases each). CDR1 is MRHNA, CDR2 SNTAGT, per germline. V lost 4 bases to trimming and J lost 5 bases, with 9 bases between them. The CDR3 sequence is 13 residues long. The CDR3 DNA reads as TGTGCCAGCAGTGCGGGACGTAACAATGAGCAGTTCTTC. It codes for CASSAGRNNEQFF.

This clone has only one observation. J is TRBJ2-5 and V is TRBV6-5; D may be TRBD2 (6 bases). Germline CDR1 reads MNHEY; CDR2 reads SVGAGI. This CDR3 comprises 15 residues. Trimming removed 0 bases at V and 5 bases at J, with 13 bases between. The CDR3 coding sequence is TGTGCCAGCAGTTACTCGGAAGTCCTAGCGGAGACCCAGTACTTC. Translating gives CASSYSEVLAETQYF.

The chain has TRBV9 and TRBJ1-1; D uncertain. This CDR3 contains 12 residues. The germline V gene has CDR1 SGDLS and CDR2 YYNGEE. The ends were cut back, 4 bases at V and 3 bases at J, with 7 bases in the middle. DNA for the CDR3: TGTGCCAGCAGCCCCGCGGACACTGAAGCTTTCTTT. Its protein product is CASSPADTEAFF.

The V gene is TRBV5-1, the J gene TRBJ2-7; D not certain. The germline gives CDR1 SGHRS, CDR2 YFSETQ. Trimming shortened V by 2 bases and J by 1 base, and 7 bases separated the two germline ends. CDR3 length: 13 amino acids. The CDR3 sequence: CASSFSLSYEQYF. The CDR3 DNA reads TGCGCCAGCAGCTTCTCCCTTTCCTACGAGCAGTACTTC.

This rearrangement joins TRBV29-1 to TRBJ2-1; 9 nucleotides align to TRBD2. This CDR3 is built from 16 residues. Unmatched junction bases numbered 12, after V lost 4 bases and J lost 5 bases. CDR1 and CDR2 from the germline V gene are SQVTM and ANQGSEA. The CDR3 bases are TGCAGCGTTGCTGGGGTAGCGGGAGAGGGACACAATGAGCAGTTCTTC. This gives the protein CSVAGVAGEGHNEQFF.

The chain employs TRBV19 and TRBJ2-7, with 9 bases fitting TRBD2. Per the germline V gene, CDR1 is LNHDA and CDR2 is SQIVND (reference sequence). V gave up 4 bases and J gave up 5 bases; unmatched junction bases: 6. This CDR3 is built from 14 residues. Written as DNA, the CDR3 is TGTGCCAGTAGTAGCGGACTAGCGATCGACGAGCAGTACTTC. Translating it yields CASSSGLAIDEQYF.

Turning to this clone: Additional DNA sequences in this sample encode the identical CDR3. This sequence joins TRBV13 and TRBJ2-7; D perhaps matches TRBD2 (6 bases). The CDR3 has 13 amino acids. The V end was cut by 0 bases, the J end by 6 bases, with 9 bases between. Per the germline V gene, CDR1 is PRHDT and CDR2 is FYEKMQ (reference sequence). CDR3 region: CASSLGAGGEQYF. The CDR3 DNA is TGTGCCAGCAGCTTAGGGGCCGGGGGCGAGCAGTACTTC.

This clone was seen a few times. The sample carries other DNA sequences with the same CDR3. The V call is TRBV9, the J call TRBJ2-7; D is perhaps TRBD1 or TRBD2 (5 bases each). CDR3 size: 15 residues. Germline-derived CDR1 and CDR2 are SGDLS and YYNGEE. The V end lost 0 bases, the J end lost 0 bases, and 10 bases lay between the germline ends. The CDR3 nucleotides are TGTGCCAGCAGCGTAGGAGCAGGGAGCTCCTACGAGCAGTACTTC. Encoded protein: CASSVGAGSSYEQYF. The full variable domain, in which reference TRBV9 and TRBJ2-7 provide the parts outside the CDR3, is DSGVTQTPKHLITATGQRVTLRCSPRSGDLSVYWYQQSLDQGLQFLIQYYNGEERAKGNILERFSAQQFPDLHSELNLSSLELGDSALYFCASSVGAGSSYEQYFGPGTRLTVT.

The chain couples TRBV7-9 to TRBJ2-3; 11 nucleotides match TRBD2. The CDR3 is made up of 15 amino acids. Germline V gene sequence: CDR1 SEHNR, CDR2 FQNEAQ (reference sequence). J was trimmed by 4 bases and V by 8 bases; bases with no gene match: 8. CDR3 loop: CASGWVAGGADTQYF. The CDR3 coding sequence is TGTGCCAGCGGATGGGTAGCGGGAGGGGCAGATACGCAGTATTTT.

This clone showed up just a few times. The genes are TRBV19 and TRBJ1-5, with D unclear. The CDR3 spans 11 residues. The germline V gene has CDR1 LNHDA and CDR2 SQIVND (reference sequence). V was shortened by 11 bases and J by 7 bases, with 12 bases between the two germline ends. The CDR3: CASGSGQPQHF. The CDR3 region has the DNA TGTGCCTCGGGAAGCGGACAGCCCCAGCATTTT.

Worth noting for this clone: Other nucleotide sequences in the sample specify the same CDR3. The V gene is TRBV9, the J gene TRBJ1-1, with D possibly being TRBD1 (5 bases). V shed 0 bases and J shed 3 bases, with 9 bases lying between them. CDR3 length: 14 residues. Germline V lookup: CDR1 SGDLS, CDR2 YYNGEE. CDR3 in amino acids: CASSVDGGDTEAFF. The CDR3 bases are TGTGCCAGCAGCGTAGACGGGGGGGACACTGAAGCTTTCTTT.

This chain joins TRBV4-2 and TRBJ2-7, with a possible D match to TRBD2 (5 bases). There are 17 residues in the CDR3. Per germline, CDR1 LGHNA and CDR2 YNFKEQ. Trimming took 2 bases from V and 4 from J, leaving 21 bases between them. The CDR3 coding sequence is TGTGCCAGCAGCCAACCGGGGTCCTCAGAGGGCCTTTACGAGCAGTACTTC. Amino acid sequence: CASSQPGSSEGLYEQYF.

This chain's CDR3 is CASSELGDSGANVLTF. DNA of the CDR3: TGCGCCAGCAGTGAGTTGGGAGACTCTGGGGCCAACGTCCTGACTTTC. The rearrangement joins TRBV10-2 to TRBJ2-6, with D tentatively TRBD2 (5 bases). In germline, CDR1 is WSHSY, CDR2 SAAADI. V lost 1 base and J 0 bases, leaving 7 bases between the germline ends. CDR3 size: 16 residues.

J is TRBJ1-5 and V is TRBV9; D is perhaps TRBD1 (6 bases). Per the germline V gene, CDR1 is SGDLS and CDR2 is YYNGEE. The germline V and J ends were trimmed by 7 bases and 5 bases, with 16 bases remaining between them. CDR3 length: 14 residues. CDR3 nucleotide sequence: TGTGCCAGCGGGGGCGGGGCCGCGCATCAGCCCCAGCATTTT. Translated: CASGGGAAHQPQHF.

The V call is TRBV7-9, the J call TRBJ1-1, with a weak D call TRBD1 (5 bases). The CDR3 is 14 residues long. V was shortened by 4 bases and J by 1 base, with 10 bases between the two germline ends. Germline V gene data show CDR1 as SEHNR and CDR2 as FQNEAQ (reference sequence). CDR3 coding DNA: TGTGCCAGCAGCTCCCCTGGGGGGAACACTGAAGCTTTCTTT. Translating it yields CASSSPGGNTEAFF.

This clone occurred once. This chain uses TRBV7-2 with TRBJ2-5; D possibly corresponds to TRBD2 (5 bases). Looked up from germline, CDR1 is SGHTA and CDR2 is FQGNSA. The CDR3 loop spans 16 amino acids. Trimming took 4 bases from V and 4 from J, leaving 19 bases between them. CDR3 coding DNA: TGTGCCAGCAGCTCCGTAGAGGGAAGTACTCGAGAGACCCAGTACTTC. This gives the protein CASSSVEGSTRETQYF. The whole variable domain, remainder taken from reference TRBV7-2 and TRBJ2-5, is GAGVSQSPSNKVTEKGKDVELRCDPISGHTALYWYRQSLGQGLEFLIYFQGNSAPDKSGLPSDRFSAERTGGSVSTLTIQRTQQEDSAVYLCASSSVEGSTRETQYFGPGTRLLVL.

This chain joins TRBV19 and TRBJ1-5; maybe TRBD1 (5 bases). Germline CDR1 LNHDA, CDR2 SQIVND (reference sequence). This CDR3 region has 15 residues. V lost 0 bases and J 6 bases, leaving 12 bases between the germline ends. The CDR3 coding sequence is TGTGCCAGTAGTATAGAACCAGGGTTCGGTCAGCCCCAGCATTTT. It codes for CASSIEPGFGQPQHF.